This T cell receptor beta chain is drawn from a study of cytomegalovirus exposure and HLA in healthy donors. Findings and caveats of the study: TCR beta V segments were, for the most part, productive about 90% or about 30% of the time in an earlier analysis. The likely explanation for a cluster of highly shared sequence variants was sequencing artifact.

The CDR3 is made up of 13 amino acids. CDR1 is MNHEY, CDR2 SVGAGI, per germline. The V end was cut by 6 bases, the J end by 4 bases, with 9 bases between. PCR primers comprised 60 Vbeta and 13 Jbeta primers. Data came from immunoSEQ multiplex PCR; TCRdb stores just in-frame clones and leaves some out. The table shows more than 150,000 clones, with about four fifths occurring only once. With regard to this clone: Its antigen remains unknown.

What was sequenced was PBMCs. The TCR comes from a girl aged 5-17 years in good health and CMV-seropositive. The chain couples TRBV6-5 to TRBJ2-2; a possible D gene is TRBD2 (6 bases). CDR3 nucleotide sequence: TGTGCCAGCAGGGGGGGTACCACCGGGGAGCTGTTTTTT. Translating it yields CASRGGTTGELFF.